Listed below are T cell receptor beta chains from one sample, sequenced in a study of blood T cell repertoires in COVID-19. Sequencing used immunoSEQ multiplex PCR; TCRdb keeps in-frame clones, though not all of them. The profile covers about 230,000 clones, with less than 85% appearing a single time and under 3% taken by the ten largest. Sample: peripheral blood. The source of these receptors is a woman between 65 and 79 years old with active or convalescent COVID-19. The CDR3 runs from the conserved cysteine through the conserved F or W. A D gene is named only where the DNA matches it firmly. Size values are once, few and many counts, or a class for expanded clones, and some rows have none.

j_call	d_call	v_call	clone_size	cdr3_nt	cdr3_aa
TRBJ2-1	TRBD2	TRBV7-8	NA	TGTGCCAGCAGCTTATACGGGGGGCTAGCGGGAGGGGATTACAATGAGCAGTTCTTC	CASSLYGGLAGGDYNEQFF
TRBJ2-5	TRBD1	TRBV28	NA	TGTGCCAGCAGACCACAGGGGGAGGAGACCCAGTACTTC	CASRPQGEETQYF
TRBJ2-1	TRBD2	TRBV10-3	NA	TGTGCCATCAGTCCGGGACTAGCGGGAGGGGGGGACCCCAATGAGCAGTTCTTC	CAISPGLAGGGDPNEQFF
TRBJ2-5	NA	TRBV5-4	NA	TGTGCCAGCAGCTTTAGGCGGGAAGAGACCCAGTACTTC	CASSFRREETQYF
TRBJ2-7	TRBD2	TRBV12-3/TRBV12-4	NA	TGTGCCAGCACGCTAGCGGGAGGGCTGCAGTACTTC	CASTLAGGLQYF
TRBJ2-7	TRBD1	TRBV28	NA	TGTGCCAGCAGTCCGACAGGGTTCGCCTACGAGCAGTACTTC	CASSPTGFAYEQYF
TRBJ2-4	TRBD1	TRBV27	NA	TGTGCCAGCAGGAGACAGGGGGCCAAAAACATTCAGTACTTC	CASRRQGAKNIQYF
TRBJ2-5	NA	TRBV29-1	NA	TGCAGCGCATTACACGTGGAGGAGACCCAGTACTTC	CSALHVEETQYF
TRBJ2-5	NA	TRBV21-1	NA	TGTGCCAGCACCCCACTAGTTCCGGAGACCCAGTACTTC	CASTPLVPETQYF
TRBJ2-7	TRBD2	TRBV27	NA	TGTGCCAGCAGTTTCGTAGCGGGATCCTACGAGCAGTACTTC	CASSFVAGSYEQYF
TRBJ2-2	TRBD1	TRBV5-1	once	TGCGCCAGCAGCTTGGAACAGGGGGCGAGCGCCGGGGAGCTGTTTTTT	CASSLEQGASAGELFF
TRBJ2-7	TRBD1	TRBV30	NA	TGTGCCGGGGAAAGGACAGGCACCTACGAGCAGTACTTC	CAGERTGTYEQYF
TRBJ1-1	TRBD1	TRBV5-6	NA	TGTGCCAGCGCTTTGGGACAGTGGAACACTGAAGCTTTCTTT	CASALGQWNTEAFF
TRBJ2-2	NA	TRBV5-1	NA	TGCGCCAGCAGCTTGGGGCAGTCCTACACCGGGGAGCTGTTTTTT	CASSLGQSYTGELFF
TRBJ2-7	NA	TRBV11-3	NA	TGTGCCAGCAGCCTCCGGGACACAACCTACGAGCAGTACTTC	CASSLRDTTYEQYF
TRBJ1-2	NA	TRBV6-5	NA	TGTGCCAGCAGTTACGCGGGAGCCGGTGGCTACACCTTC	CASSYAGAGGYTF
TRBJ1-4	NA	TRBV5-4	NA	TGTGCCAGCAGCTTGGGGACAGCAACTAATGAAAAACTGTTTTTT	CASSLGTATNEKLFF
TRBJ1-5	NA	TRBV6-5	NA	TGTGCCAGCAGTTACTCGTCAGGGTACAATCAGCCCCAGCATTTT	CASSYSSGYNQPQHF
TRBJ1-2	TRBD1	TRBV10-3	NA	TGTGCCATCAGTGAATGGGATGGACAGGGCCTGCAATATGGCTACACCTTC	CAISEWDGQGLQYGYTF
TRBJ1-2	NA	TRBV2	NA	TGTGCCAGCAGCCAGGGGCCCCGCTATGGCTACACCTTC	CASSQGPRYGYTF
TRBJ2-2	TRBD2	TRBV2	few	TGTGCCACGATAGCGGGAGGGACCGGGGAGCTGTTTTTT	CATIAGGTGELFF
TRBJ1-5	TRBD1	TRBV18	NA	TGTGCCAGCTCGCCCGGACAGGGGGCAGGTCAGCCCCAGCATTTT	CASSPGQGAGQPQHF
TRBJ2-2	NA	TRBV3-1/TRBV3-2	NA	TGTGCCAGCAGCCCACGAGTTACCGGGGAGCTGTTTTTT	CASSPRVTGELFF
TRBJ1-2	TRBD1	TRBV6-5	NA	TGTGCCAGCAGTTACCGACAGGGGGGGAATGGCTACACCTTC	CASSYRQGGNGYTF
TRBJ1-1	TRBD1	TRBV5-1	NA	TGCGCCAGCAGCTTGATGGCCGGGACAGGCGGCACTGAAGCTTTCTTT	CASSLMAGTGGTEAFF
TRBJ2-5	NA	TRBV7-7	NA	TGTGCTAGCAGCCCCCAGCGGAATATCCAAGAGACCCAGTACTTC	CASSPQRNIQETQYF
TRBJ2-5	NA	TRBV12-3/TRBV12-4	NA	TGTGCCAGCAGTTTCAGGGGCGCGGAGACCCAGTACTTC	CASSFRGAETQYF
TRBJ2-2	TRBD2	TRBV7-6	NA	TGTGCCAGCAGCCCCGTCGGGACTAGCGGTGCGAACACCGGGGAGCTGTTTTTT	CASSPVGTSGANTGELFF
TRBJ1-2	TRBD1	TRBV18	NA	TGTGCCAGCTCACCGCCCGACAGGGTGCTCTACACCTTC	CASSPPDRVLYTF
TRBJ2-3	NA	TRBV18	NA	TGTGCCAGCTCACCACGGACTACTAGCACAGATACGCAGTATTTT	CASSPRTTSTDTQYF
TRBJ1-2	TRBD1	TRBV6-5	NA	TGTGCCAGCAGCTACAGGGGGACCTATGGCTACACCTTC	CASSYRGTYGYTF
TRBJ2-5	NA	TRBV4-1	NA	TGCGCCCAGCCAGGGACCCAGTACTTC	CAQPGTQYF
TRBJ1-1	NA	TRBV28	NA	TGTGCCAGCCGATTCCTCGGGACAAAGACTGAAGCTTTCTTT	CASRFLGTKTEAFF
TRBJ2-5	NA	TRBV7-9	NA	TGTGCCAGCACCCCCTGGAGCGGAGAGACCCAGTACTTC	CASTPWSGETQYF
TRBJ1-1	TRBD1	TRBV5-6	NA	TGTGCCAGCAGAAGACAGGGGGCGAACACTGAAGCTTTCTTT	CASRRQGANTEAFF
TRBJ1-2	NA	TRBV2	NA	TGTGCCAGCAGTGAATTCGGGGTAAACAGGGTCTTAATTAACTATGGCTACACCTTC	CASSEFGVNRVLINYGYTF
TRBJ2-3	TRBD2	TRBV5-4	NA	TGTGCCAGCAGCTCCGGGACTAGTTCAGATACGCAGTATTTT	CASSSGTSSDTQYF
TRBJ1-2	TRBD1	TRBV19	NA	TGTGCCAGTAGTTATGGACAGGGGTCGAGCGGCTACACCTTC	CASSYGQGSSGYTF
TRBJ1-1	NA	TRBV19	NA	TGTGCCAGTACCCTCTACGGGGTGAACACTGAAGCTTTCTTT	CASTLYGVNTEAFF
TRBJ2-1	NA	TRBV5-8	NA	TGTGCCAGCAGCGAGAGACTAGGGAATGAGCAGTTCTTC	CASSERLGNEQFF
TRBJ2-1	NA	TRBV4-1	NA	TGCGCCAGCAGCCAATACTCACAGACTAAAATAAATGAGCAGTTCTTC	CASSQYSQTKINEQFF
TRBJ2-7	TRBD1	TRBV6-5	NA	TGTGCCAGCTACTCAACAGGGGGCTCATACGAGCAGTACTTC	CASYSTGGSYEQYF
TRBJ2-7	NA	TRBV3-1/TRBV3-2	few	TGTGCCAGCAGCCAAAGACCCCGGGAAGCCTACGAGCAGTACTTC	CASSQRPREAYEQYF
TRBJ2-2	NA	TRBV11-2	NA	TGTGCCAGCAGCCTCGGGACACTGAACACCGGGGAGCTGTTTTTT	CASSLGTLNTGELFF
TRBJ2-1	TRBD2	TRBV18	NA	TGTGCCAGCTCACCCTTAGGACTAGCGGGAGGAAATGAGCAGTTCTTC	CASSPLGLAGGNEQFF